Detailed here is one T cell receptor beta chain. Its specificity is not known. Sequencing used immunoSEQ multiplex PCR; TCRdb keeps in-frame clones, though not all of them. There are fewer than 150,000 clones in the sample; about nine tenths occur only once, and 1.5% to 1.9% lies in the top ten. The sample is drawn from a study of CD4+ T cells in melanoma. Study-wide results and limits: A reported correlation linked neoantigen-specific CD4+ T cells to CD8+, macrophage and B cell function.

The sequence came from a human donor with melanoma.

Here the CDR3 reads CASRLAGYNEQFF. CDR3 coding DNA: TGTGCCAGCCGACTAGCGGGGTACAATGAGCAGTTCTTC. The rearrangement uses TRBV6-6 and TRBJ2-1, with 11 bases fitting TRBD2. CDR1 MNHNY and CDR2 SVGAGI come from the germline V gene (reference sequence). Germline trimming cut 8 bases from V and 4 bases from J; bases unmatched to any gene: 1. The CDR3 loop spans 13 amino acids.